The 10 T cell receptor beta chains presented below share a single source sample, sequenced in a study of blood T cell repertoires in COVID-19 (dated by TCRdb to the early 2020s). Receptor amplification or capture employed the immunoSEQ multiplex PCR assay. The source is immuneACCESS, and TCRdb retained only in-frame sequences with V and J called. Part of the clones is not carried over; for the studies checked, unresolved V genes explain less than half of this, and the remainder is unexplained. Recorded for this sample are under 60,000 clones; more than 70% of them occurred a single time. Clones ranked in the top ten supply around 4.9% of the sample. The sequenced material came from peripheral blood. These receptors all come from a human donor in a cohort sampled during active COVID-19.

This rearrangement joins TRBV20-1 to TRBJ1-5; no clear D gene. Trimming removed 3 bases at V and 9 bases at J, with 15 bases between. CDR3 length: 13 residues. CDR1 is DFQATT, CDR2 SNEGSKA, per germline (reference sequence). As DNA, the CDR3 is TGCAGTGCTAGTGCGCCCCCCGCGGGGCCCCAGCATTTT. Its protein product is CSASAPPAGPQHF.

The chain employs TRBV30 and TRBJ2-3; 7 nucleotides line up with TRBD1. The CDR3 has 12 residues. The germline gives CDR1 GTSNPN, CDR2 SVGIG (reference sequence). V lost 4 bases, J lost 4 bases, and 2 bases stayed unmatched. The CDR3 DNA reads TGTGCCTGGACAGGGGGTTCAGATACGCAGTATTTT. This encodes CAWTGGSDTQYF.

V and J are TRBV24-1 and TRBJ2-7, with TRBD1 matching 8 bases. Germline values: CDR1 KGHDR, CDR2 SFDVKD. J gave up 7 bases and V 3 bases, and 10 bases lay outside the gene matches. The CDR3 consists of 15 residues. Here the CDR3 reads CATSDGRGPAEEQYF. Here the CDR3 DNA reads TGTGCCACCAGTGATGGCAGGGGGCCCGCCGAGGAGCAGTACTTC.

This chain links TRBV9 with TRBJ1-1; D unclear. Trimming shortened V by 1 base and J by 0 bases, and 4 bases separated the two germline ends. CDR3 size: 13 residues. Germline V lookup: CDR1 SGDLS, CDR2 YYNGEE. CDR3 in amino acids: CASSVRVNTEAFF. The CDR3 DNA is TGTGCCAGCAGCGTACGGGTGAACACTGAAGCTTTCTTT.

This rearrangement joins TRBV30 to TRBJ1-4; D is unresolved. V was trimmed by 1 base and J by 2 bases, leaving 11 bases between them. CDR1 and CDR2 (germline): GTSNPN, SVGIG (reference sequence). The CDR3 is made up of 15 amino acids. The CDR3 DNA reads as TGTGCCTGGAGTGAGAAGGGAGGCACTAATGAAAAACTGTTTTTT. Amino acid sequence: CAWSEKGGTNEKLFF. Supplemented by reference TRBV30 and TRBJ1-4, the full variable domain reads SQTIHQWPATLVQPVGSPLSLECTVEGTSNPNLYWYRQAAGRGLQLLFYSVGIGQISSEVPQNLSASRPQDRQFILSSKKLLLSDSGFYLCAWSEKGGTNEKLFFGSGTQLSVL.

This chain joins TRBV20-1 and TRBJ1-6, with a tentative D call TRBD1 (5 bases). The germline gives CDR1 DFQATT, CDR2 SNEGSKA (reference sequence). This CDR3 is built from 14 residues. V lost 3 bases, J lost 7 bases, and 13 bases lay in between. CDR3: CSASPGLTNSPLHF. The CDR3, as DNA: TGCAGTGCTAGTCCGGGACTCACGAATTCACCCCTCCACTTT.

This clone has only one observation. The J gene is TRBJ2-1, the V gene TRBV3-1 (or the pseudogene TRBV3-2), with 9 bases aligning to TRBD2. Germline lookup yields CDR1 LGHDT and CDR2 YNNKEL (reference sequence). Unmatched junction bases numbered 3, after V lost 4 bases and J lost 2 bases. CDR3 length: 15 amino acids. The DNA for the CDR3 is TGTGCCAGCAGCCCGTGGACTAGCGCCTACAATGAGCAGTTCTTC. Translation: CASSPWTSAYNEQFF.

The V and J genes are TRBV5-1 and TRBJ2-5; 15 positions agree with TRBD2. J lost 0 bases, V lost 4 bases, and 4 bases had no gene match. This CDR3 is 17 amino acids long. The germline V gene has CDR1 SGHRS and CDR2 YFSETQ. This chain's CDR3 is CASSPGTSGGYQETQYF. In DNA, the CDR3 is TGCGCCAGCAGCCCGGGGACTAGCGGGGGGTACCAAGAGACCCAGTACTTC.

The chain combines TRBV7-6 with TRBJ2-3; 8 nucleotides agree with TRBD2. The CDR3 consists of 16 residues. The ends lost 1 base at V and 1 base at J; junction bases unmatched: 4. The germline CDR1 and CDR2 sequences are SGHVS and FNYEAQ. The chain's CDR3 is CASSLVNGGGTDTQYF. As DNA, the CDR3 is TGTGCCAGCAGCTTAGTAAACGGGGGGGGCACAGATACGCAGTATTTT. Together with reference TRBV7-6 and TRBJ2-3, the CDR3 gives the full variable domain: GAGVSQSPRYKVTKRGQDVALRCDPISGHVSLYWYRQALGQGPEFLTYFNYEAQQDKSGLPNDRFSAERPEGSISTLTIQRTEQRDSAMYRCASSLVNGGGTDTQYFGPGTRLTVL.

This clone occurred once. This chain links TRBV27 with TRBJ2-7; possible D gene TRBD1, 6 bases. The V end lost 5 bases, the J end lost 7 bases, and 12 bases lay between the germline ends. This CDR3 spans 12 amino acids. Germline assignment: CDR1 MNHEY and CDR2 SMNVEV (reference sequence). This CDR3 reads CASSPQGEEQYF. The CDR3 coding sequence is TGTGCCAGCAGTCCACAGGGCGAGGAGCAGTACTTC.